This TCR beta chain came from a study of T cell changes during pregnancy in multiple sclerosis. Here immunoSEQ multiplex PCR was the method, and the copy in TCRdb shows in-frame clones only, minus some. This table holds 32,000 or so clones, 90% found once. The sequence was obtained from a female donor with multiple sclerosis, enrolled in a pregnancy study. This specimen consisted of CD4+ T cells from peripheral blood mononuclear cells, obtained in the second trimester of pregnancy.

The CDR3, as DNA: TGTGCCAGCAGCTTAGAGGGACCCGGGGGTGAGCAGTTCTTC. Residues: CASSLEGPGGEQFF. The chain links TRBV7-6 to TRBJ2-1, with D possibly TRBD2 on 6 matching bases. CDR1 and CDR2 (germline): SGHVS, FNYEAQ. V was cut by 1 base and J by 9 bases, with 13 bases left in between. The CDR3 consists of 14 residues.